This T cell receptor (beta chain) was obtained from a study of blood T cell repertoires in COVID-19. For the study at large: The study drew acute and convalescent COVID-19 samples from the United States, Italy and Spain. PBMCs, B-cell-depleted T cells, or T cells provided the cDNA or gDNA that made up the material.

This CDR3 is built from 13 residues. Germline V CDR1 and CDR2: MNHNY, SVGAGI (reference sequence). The V end lost 2 bases, the J end lost 4 bases, and 9 bases lay between the germline ends. This table comes from immunoSEQ multiplex PCR, and its TCRdb copy is limited to in-frame clones, with some not included. The sample holds almost 400,000 clones; roughly 89% are singletons and the top ten take around 1.7%. Study members were between about 18 and 95 years old and lived in fewer than 30 US regions. Before being deemed recovered, Cohort 3 donors had two negative PCRs, clearance, or symptom resolution.

The rearrangement joins TRBV6-6 to TRBJ2-7, with D possibly TRBD1 on 5 matching bases. The clonotype comes from a woman in her 30s who had recovered from COVID-19. Sequenced sample: PBMCs or T cells enriched from blood (not recorded which). The chain's CDR3 is CASSYGDSYEQYF. CDR3 DNA sequence: TGTGCCAGCAGTTACGGCGACAGTTACGAGCAGTACTTC.